This T cell receptor beta chain originates from a study of OX40 agonist ivuxolimab in advanced cancers. Sequencing used immunoSEQ multiplex PCR; TCRdb keeps in-frame clones, though not all of them. The table records 45,000 to 60,000 clones, nearly 85% of them present only once. V dropped 5 bases and J dropped 6; count of bases not matched to a gene: 9. This CDR3 has 14 amino acids. Germline lookup yields CDR1 SGHVS and CDR2 FQNEAQ. This chain links TRBV7-8 with TRBJ2-7; 8 bases are a match to TRBD2. The clonotype comes from an adult with an advanced solid tumor such as melanoma, head and neck, liver or kidney cancer. The material sequenced was CD4+ or CD8+ T cells sorted from blood, taken in a trial of the OX40 agonist ivuxolimab. The CDR3 coding sequence is TGTGCCAGCAGCCCACCCGGGACTAGGACCGAGCAGTACTTC. This codes for CASSPPGTRTEQYF.